The 17 T cell receptor beta chains given below trace back to one sample, sequenced in a study of a mutant IDH1 vaccine in newly diagnosed glioma. The protocol was immunoSEQ multiplex PCR, while the TCRdb copy is restricted to in-frame clones and leaves out a portion. The sample shows roughly 50,000 clones, roughly 73% of them seen only once. These receptors' antigens are unknown. Time point noted: week 5, during vaccination. A single vaccine dose contained 300 ug of mutant IDH1 20-mer peptide, and topical imiquimod was used with it. The sample was PBMCs, taken from a glioma patient whose treatment included an IDH1 peptide vaccine. All receptors come from a woman in her forties with glioma.

This clone was counted once. The chain uses TRBV10-3 and TRBJ2-7, with D perhaps matching TRBD2 (6 bases). The CDR3 contains 16 residues. Germline values: CDR1 ENHRY, CDR2 SYGVKD. V was pared by 2 bases and J by 1 base, with 15 bases between. CDR3 sequence: CAISEPSGVRSYEQYF. In DNA form, the CDR3 reads TGTGCCATCAGTGAGCCGTCGGGGGTGAGGTCCTACGAGCAGTACTTC.

V is TRBV5-4 and J is TRBJ1-2, with a tentative D call TRBD1 (5 bases). The germline V and J ends were trimmed by 3 bases and 2 bases, with 11 bases remaining between them. CDR3 size: 14 residues. Looked up from germline, CDR1 is SGHNT and CDR2 is YYREEE (reference sequence). DNA for the CDR3: TGTGCCAGCAGCTACGCAGGGAGGAACTATGGCTACACCTTC. Its protein product is CASSYAGRNYGYTF.

This chain links TRBV2 with TRBJ2-7; D remains ambiguous. Per the germline V gene, CDR1 is SNHLY and CDR2 is FYNNEI. Between the trimmed V and J ends, which lost 8 bases and 0 bases, there was a span of 11 bases. The CDR3 consists of 13 residues. The CDR3 bases are TGTGCCAGCGGTTCAGTGACCTCCTACGAGCAGTACTTC. Protein sequence: CASGSVTSYEQYF. The full variable domain, in which reference TRBV2 and TRBJ2-7 provide the parts outside the CDR3, is EPEVTQTPSHQVTQMGQEVILRCVPISNHLYFYWYRQILGQKVEFLVSFYNNEISEKSEIFDDQFSVERPDGSNFTLKIRSTKLEDSAMYFCASGSVTSYEQYFGPGTRLTVT.

This clone showed up just a few times. The germline gene is not matched at one end of the junction; a read error may be the cause. The rearrangement links TRBV4-1 to TRBJ1-1; D is unresolved. This CDR3 region has 12 residues. CDR1 and CDR2 from the germline V gene are MGHRA and YSYEKL. CDR3 DNA sequence: TGCGCCAGCAGCCAAGAGGGTCACTATCGCATCTTT. It encodes CASSQEGHYRIF.

This clone was detected only a few times. The chain recombines TRBV18 with TRBJ1-1, with D unresolved. Looked up from germline, CDR1 is KGHSH and CDR2 is LQKENI. The CDR3 loop spans 15 amino acids. Trimming took 3 bases from V and 7 from J, leaving 18 bases between them. The DNA for the CDR3 is TGTGCCAGCTCACCCTCAATAAGCGGGTTCGGTGAAGCTTTCTTT. Encoded protein: CASSPSISGFGEAFF. Combining the CDR3 with reference TRBV18 and TRBJ1-1 gives the whole variable domain NAGVMQNPRHLVRRRGQEARLRCSPMKGHSHVYWYRQLPEEGLKFMVYLQKENIIDESGMPKERFSAEFPKEGPSILRIQQVVRGDSAAYFCASSPSISGFGEAFFGQGTRLTVV.

This rearrangement joins TRBV19 to TRBJ2-1, with a weak D call TRBD2 (5 bases). In germline, CDR1 is LNHDA, CDR2 SQIVND (reference sequence). Trimming removed 2 bases from V and 8 bases from J, with 10 bases in between. The CDR3 has 13 amino acids. CDR3 bases: TGTGCCAGTAGTATAACGGGGTATTATGAGCAGTTCTTC. This translates into CASSITGYYEQFF.

The J gene is TRBJ1-2, the V gene TRBV6-5; 9 positions agree with TRBD1. CDR1 and CDR2 from the germline V gene are MNHEY and SVGAGI. V was pared by 2 bases and J by 7 bases, with 8 bases of the junction left unmatched. The CDR3 runs to 15 residues. CDR3 in amino acids: CASSYGGTGRGGYTF. CDR3 coding DNA: TGTGCCAGCAGTTACGGAGGGACAGGGAGAGGTGGCTACACCTTC.

The rearrangement joins TRBV6-6 to TRBJ1-3, with TRBD1 as a possible D gene (5 bases). Germline V lookup: CDR1 MNHNY, CDR2 SVGAGI (reference sequence). The CDR3 has 16 amino acids. The ends were cut back, 6 bases at V and 0 bases at J, with 15 bases in the middle. CDR3 nucleotides: TGTGCCAGCAGAGAACCACGGGACTTCTCTGGAAACACCATATATTTT. Its translation: CASREPRDFSGNTIYF.

V usage is TRBV18 and J usage is TRBJ2-3; the D is unclear. The germline V gene encodes CDR1 KGHSH and CDR2 LQKENI. V was clipped by 6 bases and J by 4 bases, with 8 bases between them. This CDR3 is 12 amino acids long. This CDR3 reads CASSPPPDTQYF. CDR3 sequence (DNA): TGTGCCAGCTCCCCCCCTCCAGATACGCAGTATTTT.

The chain combines TRBV5-4 with TRBJ2-3, with D unclear. The V end was cut by 4 bases, the J end by 4 bases, with 13 bases between. Per the germline V gene, CDR1 is SGHNT and CDR2 is YYREEE (reference sequence). The CDR3 is 14 residues long. The CDR3 coding sequence is TGTGCCAGCAGCCCGAGGCCTCGGGCAGATACGCAGTATTTT. It translates to CASSPRPRADTQYF. Combining the CDR3 with reference TRBV5-4 and TRBJ2-3 gives the whole variable domain ETGVTQSPTHLIKTRGQQVTLRCSSQSGHNTVSWYQQALGQGPQFIFQYYREEENGRGNFPPRFSGLQFPNYSSELNVNALELDDSALYLCASSPRPRADTQYFGPGTRLTVL.

The V and J genes are TRBV6-1 and TRBJ2-1; 9 bases are a match to TRBD2. Germline V gives CDR1 MNHNS, CDR2 SASEGT. Trimming at V came to 4 bases and at J to 7 bases, leaving 8 bases not matched to a gene. The CDR3 consists of 15 residues. The CDR3 protein is CASSGLAGPTNEQFF. CDR3 in DNA: TGTGCCAGCAGTGGGCTAGCGGGGCCGACAAATGAGCAGTTCTTC.

This clone was picked up a small number of times. The chain combines TRBV29-1 with TRBJ1-3; 10 nucleotides agree with TRBD1. Germline V lookup: CDR1 SQVTM, CDR2 ANQGSEA. The junction had 3 bases not matched to a gene; V was cut back by 7 bases and J by 6 bases. The CDR3 contains 12 residues. The CDR3 spells CSGGTGANTIYF. The DNA for the CDR3 is TGCAGCGGAGGGACAGGGGCAAACACCATATATTTT.

The chain is built from TRBV29-1 and TRBJ1-1, with D possibly being TRBD1 (5 bases). This CDR3 is built from 14 residues. Trimming pared 6 bases from V and 5 bases from J, leaving 19 bases between. Per germline, CDR1 SQVTM and CDR2 ANQGSEA. The CDR3 reads CSVSFRGAVTEAFF. The CDR3 DNA reads as TGCAGCGTATCGTTCCGAGGGGCCGTTACTGAAGCTTTCTTT.

This chain joins TRBV5-1 and TRBJ2-7, with TRBD1 as a possible D gene (6 bases). This CDR3 region has 15 residues. CDR1 and CDR2 from the germline V gene are SGHRS and YFSETQ. Trimming left V 4 bases short and J 3 bases short, with 17 bases between. In DNA, the CDR3 is TGCGCCAGCAGCCCTGACAGGTATATACTCTACGAGCAGTACTTC. Amino acid sequence: CASSPDRYILYEQYF.

The genes are TRBV5-6 and TRBJ1-2, with D unresolved. The CDR3 has 17 residues. Trimming left V 4 bases short and J 4 bases short, with 23 bases between. Germline values: CDR1 SGHDT, CDR2 YYEEEE. The CDR3, as DNA: TGTGCCAGCAGCCTCCTTAGGAAAGGAGAGGAGGGCTATGGCTACACCTTC. Amino acids: CASSLLRKGEEGYGYTF. Drawing the rest from reference TRBV5-6 and TRBJ1-2, the complete variable domain is DAGVTQSPTHLIKTRGQQVTLRCSPKSGHDTVSWYQQALGQGPQFIFQYYEEEERQRGNFPDRFSGHQFPNYSSELNVNALLLGDSALYLCASSLLRKGEEGYGYTFGSGTRLTVV.

The chain combines TRBV6-1 with TRBJ1-3; a weak D match, TRBD1 (5 bases). V shed 4 bases and J shed 0 bases, with 10 bases lying between them. CDR3 length: 15 amino acids. Germline V lookup: CDR1 MNHNS, CDR2 SASEGT. The CDR3 DNA follows: TGTGCCAGCAGTGCCGACAGTGACTCTGGAAACACCATATATTTT. It codes for CASSADSDSGNTIYF.

The chain carries TRBV6-6 and TRBJ1-1; D is unclear. Trimming pared 0 bases from V and 6 bases from J, leaving 8 bases between. Germline CDR1 and CDR2: MNHNY and SVGAGI (reference sequence). The CDR3 loop spans 13 amino acids. The CDR3 DNA reads as TGTGCCAGCAGTTACTCGATCGGCGCTGAAGCTTTCTTT. As protein: CASSYSIGAEAFF.